The 14 T cell receptor beta chains listed next were all sequenced from one sample in a study of cytomegalovirus exposure and HLA in healthy donors. The PCR was carried out with 60 Vbeta primers and 13 Jbeta primers. The assay was immunoSEQ multiplex PCR, and TCRdb's table has in-frame clones only and misses some. Among under 130,000 clones, approximately 81% were seen once, and the ten largest hold roughly 1.3%. The sequenced material came from PBMCs. Receptors were obtained from a man in his thirties or forties in good health and CMV-seronegative.

The chain has TRBV27 and TRBJ2-7, with 11 positions matching TRBD2. The junction had 11 bases not matched to a gene; V was cut back by 5 bases and J by 2 bases. The V gene's germline CDR1 is MNHEY and CDR2 SMNVEV (reference sequence). The CDR3 loop spans 17 amino acids. The CDR3 DNA follows: TGTGCCAGCAGTCCGGGTAGCGGGAGGGCCCACGCCTACGAGCAGTACTTC. Translating it yields CASSPGSGRAHAYEQYF.

The chain carries TRBV6-1 and TRBJ2-1; D might be TRBD1 (5 bases). Looked up from germline, CDR1 is MNHNS and CDR2 is SASEGT. The CDR3 is made up of 12 amino acids. V lost 1 base and J 9 bases, leaving 7 bases between the germline ends. The CDR3: CASSEGTLEQFF. The CDR3, as DNA: TGTGCCAGCAGTGAAGGGACACTTGAGCAGTTCTTC.

This clone has just a few counts. The chain recombines TRBV6-1 with TRBJ2-3; TRBD1 agrees at 8 bases. Germline loops: CDR1 MNHNS, CDR2 SASEGT. The CDR3 loop spans 14 amino acids. V dropped 6 bases and J dropped 0; count of bases not matched to a gene: 2. The CDR3, as DNA: TGTGCCAGCAGCCGGGACAGGAGCACAGATACGCAGTATTTT. Protein: CASSRDRSTDTQYF.

The chain employs TRBV15 and TRBJ1-1; TRBD1 is a possible D gene (5 bases). In germline, CDR1 is LNHNV, CDR2 YYDKDF (reference sequence). With 5 bases removed from V and 6 bases from J, the gap between germline ends came to 13 bases. The CDR3 runs 13 residues. CDR3 loop: CATSGQGIAEAFF. The CDR3 DNA is TGTGCCACCAGCGGGCAGGGAATAGCTGAAGCTTTCTTT.

The genes are TRBV5-6 and TRBJ2-1; D remains ambiguous. Deletions cut 4 bases from V and 4 bases from J, with 15 bases between. The CDR3 has 15 residues. Germline V CDR1 and CDR2: SGHDT, YYEEEE. The DNA of the CDR3 is TGTGCCAGCAGCACAGCACGTGCCATATACAATGAGCAGTTCTTC. This translates into CASSTARAIYNEQFF.

The CDR3 DNA is TGTGCCATCGGGGAGAGGACTAGCGACTACGAGCAGTACTTC. Encoded protein: CAIGERTSDYEQYF. The rearrangement joins TRBV27 to TRBJ2-7, with 9 nucleotides matching TRBD2. J was trimmed by 3 bases and V by 10 bases; bases with no gene match: 10. CDR3 length: 14 amino acids. Germline V CDR1 and CDR2: MNHEY, SMNVEV (reference sequence).

The V and J genes are TRBV9 and TRBJ2-5; 8 bases agree with TRBD1. J lost 4 bases, V lost 0 bases, and 2 bases had no gene match. CDR1 is SGDLS, CDR2 YYNGEE, per germline. The CDR3 runs 14 residues. The CDR3 coding sequence is TGTGCCAGCAGCGTAGCAGGGGGCGTAGAGACCCAGTACTTC. Protein: CASSVAGGVETQYF.

The V call is TRBV7-5, the J call TRBJ2-1; the table's D call of TRBD2 was not tested on the DNA. TRBV7-5 is an annotated pseudogene. CDR3 length: 20 residues. The CDR3 sequence is CARSLEISTVAVSSYNEQFF. Written as DNA, the CDR3 is TGTGCCAGAAGCTTAGAAATCTCGACGGTAGCGGTGAGCTCCTACAATGAGCAGTTCTTC.

This sequence joins TRBV14 and TRBJ1-3, with 9 bases matching TRBD1. J lost 4 bases, V lost 5 bases, and 6 bases had no gene match. CDR1 is SGHDN, CDR2 FVKESK, per germline. The CDR3 runs 15 residues. The CDR3 loop reads CASSYNRGRGNTIYF. The CDR3 coding sequence is TGTGCCAGCAGCTACAACAGGGGGCGAGGAAACACCATATATTTT.

Only one count was recorded for this clone. This chain connects TRBV27 to TRBJ2-1; the match to TRBD2 covers 12 bases. The CDR3 covers 15 residues. The germline CDR1 and CDR2 sequences are MNHEY and SMNVEV (reference sequence). V shed 2 bases, J shed 7 bases, and the junction held 3 bases outside the gene matches. The CDR3 sequence is CASSLGLAGLNEQFF. CDR3 DNA: TGTGCCAGCAGTTTAGGACTAGCGGGATTGAATGAGCAGTTCTTC.

The rearrangement joins TRBV6-5 to TRBJ2-3; possible D gene TRBD2, 6 bases. Trimming removed 0 bases at V and 3 bases at J, with 13 bases between. The CDR3 extends over 16 amino acids. The germline V gene encodes CDR1 MNHEY and CDR2 SVGAGI. The CDR3 DNA reads TGTGCCAGCAGTTACTCGGGGGGTTGGAGGACAGATACGCAGTATTTT. Translating gives CASSYSGGWRTDTQYF.

The count of this clone is one. The chain carries TRBV27 and TRBJ2-5; 11 nucleotides match TRBD1. CDR3 size: 13 residues. CDR1 is MNHEY, CDR2 SMNVEV, per germline (reference sequence). The CDR3 DNA follows: TGTGGTGTGGGGACAGGGGGAAAAGAGACCCAGTACTTC. Translated, it gives CGVGTGGKETQYF.

The genes are TRBV29-1 and TRBJ2-7; 12 bases line up with TRBD1. The CDR3 consists of 16 residues. Germline loops: CDR1 SQVTM, CDR2 ANQGSEA. The ends lost 2 bases at V and 2 bases at J; junction bases unmatched: 7. DNA for the CDR3: TGCAGCGTTGAAACACCCGGGACAGGGGGCCCCTACGAGCAGTACTTC. Protein sequence: CSVETPGTGGPYEQYF.

The chain couples TRBV5-8 to TRBJ2-3, with no clear D. This CDR3 region has 12 residues. Looked up from germline, CDR1 is SGHTS and CDR2 is YDEGEE. V was shortened by 4 bases and J by 6 bases, with 9 bases between the two germline ends. As DNA, the CDR3 is TGTGCCAGCAGCCCGAGCCCCGATACGCAGTATTTT. The encoded protein is CASSPSPDTQYF.